Below, 32 T cell receptor beta chains from the same sample are listed, as sequenced in a study of early T cells in non-severe SARS-CoV-2 infection. TCRdb redid the calling of the 5' RACE reads with MiXCR, one entry per CDR3 protein. The table records fewer than 100,000 distinct CDR3 sequences, approximately 12% of them present only once. The sequencing input was whole blood. The receptor set was obtained from an adult who was a healthcare worker with PCR-confirmed SARS-CoV-2 infection or an uninfected control (not recorded which).

This clonotype was seen only a few times. The chain is built from TRBV20-1 and TRBJ1-1; 8 bases agree with TRBD1. Trimming removed 7 bases from V and 0 bases from J; junction bases left unmatched: 10. In germline, CDR1 is DFQATT, CDR2 SNEGSKA (reference sequence). The CDR3 length is 15 residues. As DNA, the CDR3 is TGCAGTGACAGGGGGGCAGGGCGCATGAACACTGAAGCTTTCTTT. This translates into CSDRGAGRMNTEAFF.

The CDR3 DNA sequence: TGTGCCAGCAGTATGGGACATACCCTCTACGAGCAGTACTTC. This encodes CASSMGHTLYEQYF. This chain joins TRBV28 and TRBJ2-7; tentative D call: TRBD1 (6 bases). V was trimmed by 5 bases and J by 3 bases, leaving 14 bases between them. Per germline, CDR1 MDHEN and CDR2 SYDVKM. The CDR3 consists of 14 residues. Based on the CDR3 plus reference TRBV28 and TRBJ2-7, the full variable domain is DVKVTQSSRYLVKRTGEKVFLECVQDMDHENMFWYRQDPGLGLRLIYFSYDVKMKEKGDIPEGYSVSREKKERFSLILESASTNQTSMYLCASSMGHTLYEQYFGPGTRLTVT.

This clonotype was counted at least ten times. This chain connects TRBV20-1 to TRBJ2-5; the D gene is possibly TRBD2 (6 bases). This CDR3 spans 14 amino acids. CDR1 and CDR2 (germline): DFQATT, SNEGSKA (reference sequence). Trimming took 3 bases from V and 1 from J, leaving 12 bases between them. This chain's CDR3 is CSASPNGGQETQYF. The CDR3 DNA follows: TGCAGTGCTAGCCCCAACGGGGGCCAAGAGACCCAGTACTTC.

This clonotype was seen at least ten times. The rearrangement links TRBV29-1 to TRBJ2-2; 10 bases agree with TRBD2. Trimming took 7 bases from V and 4 from J; bases not matched to a gene: 12. Germline CDR1 is SQVTM and CDR2 is ANQGSEA. There are 16 residues in the CDR3. DNA of the CDR3: TGCAGCGCCAGACTAGCGGGCGGGCAGAGCACCGGGGAGCTGTTTTTT. Encoded protein: CSARLAGGQSTGELFF.

This clonotype came up a few times. The chain combines TRBV7-9 with TRBJ1-5, with D tentatively TRBD1 (5 bases). Germline-derived CDR1 and CDR2 are SEHNR and FQNEAQ (reference sequence). V was cut by 3 bases and J by 2 bases, with 11 bases left in between. CDR3 length: 15 residues. The CDR3 region is CASSLGGAGNQPQHF. As DNA, the CDR3 is TGTGCCAGCAGCTTGGGCGGGGCCGGCAATCAGCCCCAGCATTTT.

The chain joins TRBV6-5 to TRBJ1-2; D is uncertain. The CDR3 contains 12 residues. Germline V lookup: CDR1 MNHEY, CDR2 SVGAGI. Trimming shortened V by 6 bases and J by 4 bases, and 9 bases separated the two germline ends. This CDR3 reads CASRQAAYGYTF. The CDR3 nucleotides are TGTGCCAGCAGGCAGGCGGCCTATGGCTACACCTTC.

There are a few counts of this clonotype. This chain connects TRBV4-2 to TRBJ1-1; D call uncertain. CDR1 and CDR2 (germline): LGHNA, YNFKEQ. V lost 0 bases, J lost 5 bases, and 13 bases lay in between. The CDR3 is 15 amino acids. In DNA, the CDR3 is TGTGCCAGCAGCCAAGATCACCACAGTGGGACTGAAGCTTTCTTT. Translation: CASSQDHHSGTEAFF.

The chain joins TRBV7-2 to TRBJ2-3; TRBD2 might be the D (5 bases). CDR3 length: 16 amino acids. Germline V gene lookup returns CDR1 SGHTA and CDR2 FQGNSA. V was pared by 2 bases and J by 4 bases, with 16 bases between. The CDR3 spells CASSLLGGLLPDTQYF. The CDR3 DNA sequence: TGTGCCAGCAGCTTACTGGGTGGACTTCTCCCAGATACGCAGTATTTT.

A remark on this clonotype: At one end the junction does not follow the germline gene, possibly because of a read error. The rearrangement uses TRBV7-9 and TRBJ1-5; unclear D gene. CDR1 is SEHNR, CDR2 FQNEAQ, per germline (reference sequence). This CDR3 has 15 residues. CDR3 sequence reads: CASSLGGYSKQPQHF. DNA of the CDR3: TGTGCCAGCAGCTTAGGCGGTTATAGCAAACAGCCCCAGCATTTT.

V usage is TRBV6-5 and J usage is TRBJ1-1; D is unclear. Germline-derived CDR1 and CDR2 are MNHEY and SVGAGI. V shed 0 bases and J shed 0 bases, with 8 bases lying between them. The CDR3 consists of 15 residues. DNA of the CDR3: TGTGCCAGCAGTTACTCGACGGTTATGAACACTGAAGCTTTCTTT. It yields the protein CASSYSTVMNTEAFF.

This clonotype has only a few counts. This chain connects TRBV9 to TRBJ2-1; D ambiguous. This CDR3 has 12 amino acids. Between the trimmed V and J ends, which lost 1 base and 5 bases, there was a span of 4 bases. CDR1 is SGDLS and CDR2 is YYNGEE in the germline V gene. CDR3 DNA: TGTGCCAGCAGCGTATTTGACAATGAGCAGTTCTTC. Translated, it gives CASSVFDNEQFF.

The chain combines TRBV28 with TRBJ2-1, with D maybe TRBD2 (5 bases). CDR3 length: 15 amino acids. V was clipped by 2 bases and J by 8 bases, with 16 bases between them. CDR1 MDHEN and CDR2 SYDVKM come from the germline V gene. In DNA, the CDR3 is TGTGCCAGCAGTTTAGTAGCGAGAGAGGTCGATGAGCAGTTCTTC. Translating it yields CASSLVAREVDEQFF.

This chain uses TRBV28 with TRBJ2-7; a weak D match, TRBD1 (5 bases). This CDR3 contains 13 residues. Looked up from germline, CDR1 is MDHEN and CDR2 is SYDVKM. The V and J ends lost 2 bases and 3 bases respectively, with 8 bases between them. CDR3 coding DNA: TGTGCCAGCAGTTTAAGGGGCTACTACGAGCAGTACTTC. It translates to CASSLRGYYEQYF.

This clonotype was seen many times. This chain links TRBV19 with TRBJ2-5; no definite D call. With 3 bases removed from V and 10 bases from J, the gap between germline ends came to 12 bases. Germline V gives CDR1 LNHDA, CDR2 SQIVND (reference sequence). CDR3 length equals 12 residues. The CDR3 sequence: CASSITVGVQYF. The DNA for the CDR3 is TGTGCCAGTAGTATTACCGTCGGAGTCCAGTACTTC. Combining the CDR3 with reference TRBV19 and TRBJ2-5 gives the whole variable domain DGGITQSPKYLFRKEGQNVTLSCEQNLNHDAMYWYRQDPGQGLRLIYYSQIVNDFQKGDIAEGYSVSREKKESFPLTVTSAQKNPTAFYLCASSITVGVQYFGPGTRLLVL.

Many counts were recorded for this clonotype. J is TRBJ1-4 and V is TRBV7-9, with a tentative D call TRBD1 (5 bases). The CDR3 has 15 amino acids. Trimming took 5 bases from V and 2 from J, leaving 12 bases between them. Germline-derived CDR1 and CDR2 are SEHNR and FQNEAQ (reference sequence). CDR3 protein: CASSNQGRTNEKLFF. CDR3 sequence (DNA): TGTGCCAGCAGCAACCAGGGTCGGACTAATGAAAAACTGTTTTTT.

This clonotype turned up a few times. The chain employs TRBV28 and TRBJ2-6; TRBD1 might be the D (5 bases). Germline V lookup: CDR1 MDHEN, CDR2 SYDVKM. V was shortened by 7 bases and J by 0 bases, with 13 bases between the two germline ends. The CDR3 length is 16 residues. The DNA of the CDR3 is TGTGCCAGCATCCCCCTTGGGGCCTCTGGGGCCAACGTCCTGACTTTC. Amino acids: CASIPLGASGANVLTF.

This clonotype was counted only a few times. The chain carries TRBV28 and TRBJ2-7, with 7 nucleotides matching TRBD1. The CDR3 runs 15 residues. Trimming cost V 5 bases and J 0 bases; bases outside gene matches: 7. CDR1 is MDHEN, CDR2 SYDVKM, per germline. As DNA, the CDR3 is TGTGCCAGCAGTCTCCGGGACAGCATCTCCTACGAGCAGTACTTC. This sequence encodes CASSLRDSISYEQYF.

Comments on this clonotype: A much larger clonotype is one base distant, so this may be a read error. The rearrangement links TRBV7-8 to TRBJ2-1, with 7 bases identical to TRBD2. This CDR3 region has 14 residues. Germline loops: CDR1 SGHVS, CDR2 FQNEAQ. In DNA form, the CDR3 reads TGTGCCAACAGCTTACTAGCGCGGGACAATGAGCAGTTCTTC. This encodes CANSLLARDNEQFF.

The chain combines TRBV14 with TRBJ2-1; D uncertain. Germline CDR1 reads SGHDN; CDR2 reads FVKESK. V was pared by 4 bases and J by 4 bases, with 11 bases between. The CDR3 contains 14 residues. The CDR3: CASSLQSAYNEQFF. The CDR3 DNA is TGTGCCAGCAGCCTCCAGAGCGCGTACAATGAGCAGTTCTTC.

This clonotype was counted at least ten times. The chain links TRBV29-1 to TRBJ2-6, with D uncertain. This CDR3 region has 14 residues. Germline CDR1 reads SQVTM; CDR2 reads ANQGSEA. V was shortened by 3 bases and J by 3 bases, with 9 bases between the two germline ends. The CDR3 reads CSVEWPYGANVLTF. The CDR3 DNA is TGCAGCGTTGAGTGGCCCTATGGGGCCAACGTCCTGACTTTC.

The rearrangement joins TRBV11-1 to TRBJ2-7, with a weak D call TRBD2 (6 bases). Trimming left V 4 bases short and J 6 bases short, with 16 bases between. Germline V gene sequence: CDR1 SGHAT, CDR2 FQDESV (reference sequence). This CDR3 contains 14 residues. In DNA, the CDR3 is TGTGCCAGCAGCTCCGTGACTAGGAGTGGCGAGCAGTACTTC. Translated: CASSSVTRSGEQYF. Filled out from reference TRBV11-1 and TRBJ2-7, the complete variable domain reads EAEVAQSPRYKITEKSQAVAFWCDPISGHATLYWYRQILGQGPELLVQFQDESVVDDSQLPKDRFSAERLKGVDSTLKIQPAELGDSAMYLCASSSVTRSGEQYFGPGTRLTVT.

This chain uses TRBV29-1 with TRBJ1-4; D may be TRBD1 (6 bases). Trimming left V 6 bases short and J 3 bases short, with 14 bases between. Germline V CDR1 and CDR2: SQVTM, ANQGSEA. CDR3 length: 14 residues. CDR3 bases: TGCAGCGTAACCAAGGGGGGGGCTAATGAAAAACTGTTTTTT. Translating it yields CSVTKGGANEKLFF.

A remark on this clonotype: Given a much more abundant clone one base away, this may be a read error. The rearrangement joins TRBV7-6 to TRBJ1-1, with a tentative D call TRBD1 (6 bases). The CDR3 spans 14 residues. Trimming removed 5 bases from V and 4 bases from J, with 14 bases in between. Germline CDR1 reads SGHVS; CDR2 reads FNYEAQ. Written as DNA, the CDR3 is TGTGCCAGCAGCCAGGGGACGGGGGCCACTGAAGCTTTCTTT. Amino acid sequence: CASSQGTGATEAFF.

The chain carries TRBV27 and TRBJ2-7; 10 nucleotides align to TRBD1. CDR3 length equals 14 residues. The J segment lost 3 bases and the V segment lost 3 bases, leaving 2 bases of the junction unmatched. CDR1 and CDR2 from the germline V gene are MNHEY and SMNVEV (reference sequence). The DNA of the CDR3 is TGTGCCAGCAGTTTTGGGACAGGGGACTACGAGCAGTACTTC. It encodes CASSFGTGDYEQYF.

This clonotype was recorded many times. The chain has TRBV30 and TRBJ1-3; D uncertain. The CDR3 extends over 16 amino acids. V shed 4 bases and J shed 5 bases, with 21 bases lying between them. Germline V gives CDR1 GTSNPN, CDR2 SVGIG (reference sequence). The CDR3 loop reads CAWTGYGGLRRNTIYF. DNA for the CDR3: TGTGCCTGGACTGGGTACGGCGGTTTGAGGAGAAACACCATATATTTT.

The chain combines TRBV28 with TRBJ2-1, with unresolved D. Germline V gene sequence: CDR1 MDHEN, CDR2 SYDVKM. The V gene lost 8 bases and the J gene lost 8 bases, with 13 bases spanning the gap. CDR3 length equals 12 residues. CDR3 sequence reads: CASSLGGDEQFF. The CDR3 DNA reads as TGTGCCAGCTCGCTAGGTGGGGATGAGCAGTTCTTC.

This clonotype has a count of ten or more. CDR3 DNA: TGTGCCAGCAGTTACTCCCCTATAAAGAGACCCACAGATACGCAGTATTTT. Its protein product is CASSYSPIKRPTDTQYF. The chain uses TRBV6-6 and TRBJ2-3; D uncertain. The V end lost 0 bases, the J end lost 2 bases, and 15 bases lay between the germline ends. CDR1 and CDR2 (germline): MNHNY, SVGAGI (reference sequence). This CDR3 is built from 17 residues.

In its sample, this clonotype was seen a few times. The chain joins TRBV3-1 to TRBJ2-1, with a possible D match to TRBD1 (5 bases). The CDR3 length is 13 residues. V gave up 4 bases and J gave up 9 bases, with 13 bases separating them. CDR1 is LGHDT, CDR2 YNNKEL, per germline (reference sequence). The DNA for the CDR3 is TGTGCCAGCAGCCGCCAGGGTATTAGTGAGCAGTTCTTC. This gives the protein CASSRQGISEQFF.

This clonotype came up a few times. J is TRBJ2-3 and V is TRBV28; a possible D gene is TRBD2 (6 bases). With 10 bases removed from V and 1 base from J, the gap between germline ends came to 12 bases. This CDR3 has 13 amino acids. Germline assignment: CDR1 MDHEN and CDR2 SYDVKM. Here the CDR3 DNA reads TGTGCCAACCAGCGGGTAGGCACAGATACGCAGTATTTT. Encoded protein: CANQRVGTDTQYF. The full variable domain, its missing parts supplied by reference TRBV28 and TRBJ2-3, is DVKVTQSSRYLVKRTGEKVFLECVQDMDHENMFWYRQDPGLGLRLIYFSYDVKMKEKGDIPEGYSVSREKKERFSLILESASTNQTSMYLCANQRVGTDTQYFGPGTRLTVL.

This clonotype was counted a few times. The CDR3 bases are TGTGCCAGCAGCCCCCGGACTAGCGGCTTGGAGCAGTACTTC. Amino acids: CASSPRTSGLEQYF. This chain connects TRBV27 to TRBJ2-7; 10 bases line up with TRBD2. Germline V gene sequence: CDR1 MNHEY, CDR2 SMNVEV (reference sequence). V dropped 6 bases and J dropped 7; count of bases not matched to a gene: 9. The length of the CDR3 is 14 residues.

This chain uses TRBV7-9 with TRBJ2-3, with D possibly matching TRBD1 (5 bases). Looked up from germline, CDR1 is SEHNR and CDR2 is FQNEAQ (reference sequence). V lost 1 base and J lost 4, with 9 bases in between. CDR3 size: 14 residues. CDR3 in amino acids: CASSLGGPPDTQYF. In DNA form, the CDR3 reads TGTGCCAGCAGCTTAGGGGGCCCCCCAGATACGCAGTATTTT.

The chain has TRBV6-6 and TRBJ2-2; the match to TRBD1 covers 7 bases. In germline, CDR1 is MNHNY, CDR2 SVGAGI (reference sequence). The CDR3 has 15 amino acids. V gave up 4 bases and J gave up 0 bases; unmatched junction bases: 2. In nucleotides, the CDR3 is TGTGCCAGCAGTTCAACAGGGGCGAACACCGGGGAGCTGTTTTTT. It specifies CASSSTGANTGELFF.